These 19 T cell receptor beta chains came from one sample sequenced in a study of blood T cell repertoires in COVID-19 (dated by TCRdb to 2020 to 2021). Library prep was done by the immunoSEQ multiplex PCR assay. The clones in this table, taken by TCRdb from immuneACCESS, are in-frame only. Not every clone is retained; where verified, under half of the shortfall comes from an unresolved V gene, and the cause of the rest is unknown. The sample table records 150,000 or so clones; 81% of these occur just once. Approximately 11% of the sample goes to the ten largest clones. The sequenced sample consisted of peripheral blood. Receptors originate from a man in his 60s with active or convalescent COVID-19.

CDR3 bases: TGTGCCAGTAGTCCCACCGGGACAGGGACCAACTATGGCTACACCTTC. As protein: CASSPTGTGTNYGYTF. The chain employs TRBV19 and TRBJ1-2; TRBD1 aligns across 9 bases. The V gene's germline CDR1 is LNHDA and CDR2 SQIVND (reference sequence). V shed 5 bases, J shed 2 bases, and the junction held 9 bases outside the gene matches. The CDR3 has 16 residues. Full variable domain (remainder filled in from reference TRBV19 and TRBJ1-2): DGGITQSPKYLFRKEGQNVTLSCEQNLNHDAMYWYRQDPGQGLRLIYYSQIVNDFQKGDIAEGYSVSREKKESFPLTVTSAQKNPTAFYLCASSPTGTGTNYGYTFGSGTRLTVV.

The chain joins TRBV7-6 to TRBJ2-5; TRBD2 aligns across 8 bases. The CDR3 is 16 amino acids. Germline assignment: CDR1 SGHVS and CDR2 FNYEAQ. Trimming at V came to 2 bases and at J to 5 bases, leaving 10 bases not matched to a gene. The CDR3 sequence is CASSLPTSGGRETQYF. For the CDR3, the DNA is TGTGCCAGCAGCTTACCAACTAGCGGTGGGAGGGAGACCCAGTACTTC.

V and J are TRBV2 and TRBJ2-3; TRBD2 matches 8 bases. Looked up from germline, CDR1 is SNHLY and CDR2 is FYNNEI. Unmatched junction bases numbered 18, after V lost 6 bases and J lost 4 bases. The CDR3 is 18 residues long. The CDR3 loop reads CASSPPRGIAGSADTQYF. The CDR3 DNA is TGTGCCAGCAGCCCCCCGAGGGGGATAGCGGGGTCGGCAGATACGCAGTATTTT.

The sample holds a few counts of this clone. The chain recombines TRBV7-9 with TRBJ2-3, with 8 bases matching TRBD1. The V and J ends lost 1 base and 0 bases, in that order; junction bases with no gene match: 6. Germline loops: CDR1 SEHNR, CDR2 FQNEAQ (reference sequence). This CDR3 contains 17 residues. Here the CDR3 reads CASSLVSGGHSTDTQYF. CDR3 DNA: TGTGCCAGCAGCTTAGTTTCAGGGGGCCATAGCACAGATACGCAGTATTTT.

The chain carries TRBV6-5 and TRBJ2-7; 9 bases are a match to TRBD2. The CDR3 contains 14 residues. Trimming cost V 6 bases and J 5 bases; bases outside gene matches: 8. CDR1 is MNHEY, CDR2 SVGAGI, per germline. The CDR3 region has the DNA TGTGCCAGCAGGTCGGCGGGAGGGCCCCACGAGCAGTACTTC. It yields the protein CASRSAGGPHEQYF.

This clone was counted once. The CDR3 DNA is TGCGCCAGCAGTGAGCTGTGGGCCCCGAACCAAGAGACCCAGTACTTC. Encoded protein: CASSELWAPNQETQYF. The chain has TRBV10-2 and TRBJ2-5; D remains ambiguous. Germline assignment: CDR1 WSHSY and CDR2 SAAADI. This CDR3 contains 16 residues. The germline V and J ends were trimmed by 2 bases and 0 bases, with 13 bases remaining between them.

The chain couples TRBV12-3 or TRBV12-4 to TRBJ1-1; D remains unclear. This CDR3 spans 12 amino acids. Trimming pared 5 bases from V and 12 bases from J, leaving 16 bases between. CDR3 residues: CASSPDPRVTFF. The CDR3 coding sequence is TGTGCCAGCAGTCCCGACCCTCGGGTGACTTTCTTT.

V and J are TRBV11-3 and TRBJ2-7; tentative D call: TRBD2 (5 bases). CDR1 and CDR2 from the germline V gene are SGHNT and YENEEA. CDR3 size: 20 residues. V lost 4 bases and J lost 0, with 28 bases in between. As DNA, the CDR3 is TGTGCCAGCAGCTCAAAACATGTGGACTCCAGCCGACTCCTCTCCTACGAGCAGTACTTC. Translation gives CASSSKHVDSSRLLSYEQYF.

V usage is TRBV18 and J usage is TRBJ1-1, with 9 nucleotides matching TRBD1. Germline CDR1 and CDR2: KGHSH and LQKENI. This CDR3 contains 13 residues. V was pared by 6 bases and J by 3 bases, with 2 bases of the junction left unmatched. CDR3: CASSRQGDTEAFF. CDR3 nucleotides: TGTGCCAGCTCGCGACAGGGGGACACTGAAGCTTTCTTT.

The V and J genes are TRBV9 and TRBJ1-2; 10 nucleotides line up with TRBD1. The germline CDR1 and CDR2 sequences are SGDLS and YYNGEE. V lost 3 bases and J lost 6; bases outside the gene matches: 5. CDR3 length: 14 residues. CDR3 DNA sequence: TGTGCCAGCAGCGGCCCCGGGACAGGGGATGGCTACACCTTC. It is translated as CASSGPGTGDGYTF.

The chain employs TRBV6-5 and TRBJ2-7; 8 nucleotides align to TRBD2. Germline trimming cut 7 bases from V and 6 bases from J; bases unmatched to any gene: 5. Germline CDR1 reads MNHEY; CDR2 reads SVGAGI. The CDR3 contains 12 residues. CDR3: CASTPGGGEQYF. In DNA, the CDR3 is TGTGCCAGCACCCCCGGGGGGGGCGAGCAGTACTTC.

This clone was counted a single time. An end of the junction does not agree with germline; a read error may underlie this. The V and J genes are TRBV7-7 and TRBJ1-5; D unclear. CDR1 is SSHAT and CDR2 is FNYEAQ in the germline V gene (reference sequence). CDR3 length: 15 amino acids. CDR3 protein: CASSLGGPGNQPQHF. CDR3 nucleotide sequence: TGTGCTAGCAGCTTAGGAGGGCCGGGGAATCAGCCCCAGCATTTT. Filled out from reference TRBV7-7 and TRBJ1-5, the complete variable domain reads GAGVSQSPRYKVTKRGQDVTLRCDPISSHATLYWYQQALGQGPEFLTYFNYEAQPDKSGLPSDRFSAERPEGSISTLTIQRTEQRDSAMYRCASSLGGPGNQPQHFGDGTRLSIL.

The V and J genes are TRBV2 and TRBJ1-4; 8 nucleotides line up with TRBD1. The ends lost 7 bases at V and 7 bases at J; junction bases unmatched: 11. The CDR3 loop spans 15 amino acids. The germline gives CDR1 SNHLY, CDR2 FYNNEI. Here the CDR3 reads CASNQPTGAVEKLFF. The CDR3 nucleotides read TGTGCCAGCAACCAACCGACAGGGGCGGTTGAAAAACTGTTTTTT.

This chain joins TRBV7-3 and TRBJ1-5; D may be TRBD1 (6 bases). From germline, CDR1 is SGHTA and CDR2 FQGTGA. The CDR3 contains 13 residues. The ends were cut back, 5 bases at V and 5 bases at J, with 10 bases in the middle. The chain's CDR3 is CASSPDSDQPQHF. CDR3 DNA sequence: TGTGCCAGCAGCCCGGACAGCGATCAGCCCCAGCATTTT. The full variable domain, its missing parts supplied by reference TRBV7-3 and TRBJ1-5, is GAGVSQTPSNKVTEKGKYVELRCDPISGHTALYWYRQSLGQGPEFLIYFQGTGAADDSGLPNDRFFAVRPEGSVSTLKIQRTERGDSAVYLCASSPDSDQPQHFGDGTRLSIL.

This clone appeared once. The chain uses TRBV5-1 and TRBJ1-5; D possibly corresponds to TRBD1 (5 bases). Germline V gives CDR1 SGHRS, CDR2 YFSETQ. Trimming removed 3 bases from V and 1 base from J, with 11 bases in between. The CDR3 contains 15 residues. The CDR3 reads CASSYGGESNQPQHF. The CDR3 nucleotides read TGCGCCAGCAGCTACGGGGGGGAGAGCAATCAGCCCCAGCATTTT. Drawing the rest from reference TRBV5-1 and TRBJ1-5, the complete variable domain is KAGVTQTPRYLIKTRGQQVTLSCSPISGHRSVSWYQQTPGQGLQFLFEYFSETQRNKGNFPGRFSGRQFSNSRSEMNVSTLELGDSALYLCASSYGGESNQPQHFGDGTRLSIL.

The CDR3 DNA is TGTGCCAGCAGTTACCGGGACTCGGTGGGGTACTTC. It yields the protein CASSYRDSVGYF. The chain has TRBV6-2 or TRBV6-3 and TRBJ2-7, with D possibly being TRBD2 (6 bases). The V gene's germline CDR1 is MNHEY and CDR2 SVGEGT. The CDR3 is 12 amino acids. V was cut by 2 bases and J by 12 bases, with 14 bases left in between.

This clone was counted once. V is TRBV29-1 and J is TRBJ1-1; no definite D call. Germline V CDR1 and CDR2: SQVTM, ANQGSEA. This CDR3 region has 13 residues. The ends were cut back, 5 bases at V and 1 base at J, with 11 bases in the middle. The CDR3 DNA sequence: TGCAGCGTTAAGGTAGAGGAGAACACTGAAGCTTTCTTT. This codes for CSVKVEENTEAFF.

The chain couples TRBV6-5 to TRBJ1-1; no definite D call. V was pared by 0 bases and J by 8 bases, with 10 bases between. Germline CDR1 reads MNHEY; CDR2 reads SVGAGI. The CDR3 extends over 13 amino acids. This CDR3 reads CASSYSTGFEAFF. The CDR3 nucleotides are TGTGCCAGCAGTTACTCAACGGGTTTCGAAGCTTTCTTT.

The gene calls are TRBV3-1 (or the pseudogene TRBV3-2) and TRBJ2-7, with TRBD2 matching 10 bases. This CDR3 has 12 residues. CDR1 LGHDT and CDR2 YNNKEL come from the germline V gene (reference sequence). V shed 7 bases and J 4 bases; nucleotides not matched to a gene: 1. The CDR3 is CASTSGSYEQYF. DNA for the CDR3: TGTGCCAGCACTAGCGGGAGTTACGAGCAGTACTTC.